This T cell receptor beta chain is drawn from a study of T cells expressing NK-cell markers. Overall study results and limits: Topping the CD3+CD56-NKG2C+ fraction as well were these clonotypes, in a few donors.

A remark on this clonotype: Its target is unknown.

For each CDR3 protein, TCRdb gives one entry from its re-call of the 5' RACE reads, without DNA. This repertoire includes about 550,000 distinct CDR3 sequences. CDR3 length equals 20 residues. Per germline, CDR1 MNHNS and CDR2 SASEGT. Sequencing was carried out using blood T cells: a sorted CD56 or NKG2C T cell subset, CD4+ or CD8+ T cells, or bulk PBMC T cells (not recorded which). The chain employs TRBV6-1 and TRBJ2-1; TCRdb names TRBD1, which stays unverified in the absence of DNA. This sequence originates from a man younger than 35 in good health. Here the CDR3 reads CASSEDYRGVRVKGVNEQFF.